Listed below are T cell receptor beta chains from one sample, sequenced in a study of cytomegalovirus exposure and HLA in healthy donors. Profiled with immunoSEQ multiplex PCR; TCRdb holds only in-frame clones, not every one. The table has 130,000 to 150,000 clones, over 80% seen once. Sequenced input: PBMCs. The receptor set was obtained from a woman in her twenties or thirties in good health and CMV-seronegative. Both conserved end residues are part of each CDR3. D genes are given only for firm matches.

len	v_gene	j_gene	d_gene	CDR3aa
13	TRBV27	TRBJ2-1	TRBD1	CASSLDRGNEQFF
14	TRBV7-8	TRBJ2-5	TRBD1	CASTRGRRQETQYF
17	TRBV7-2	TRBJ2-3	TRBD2	CASSLAGGGRGRDTQYF
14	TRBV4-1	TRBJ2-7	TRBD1	CASSHLGQSYEQYF
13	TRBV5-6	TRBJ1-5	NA	CASSSDRNQPQHF
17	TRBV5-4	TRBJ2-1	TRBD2	CASSLRQLAGGYNEQFF
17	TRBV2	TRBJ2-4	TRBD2	CASAWTSGGYAKNIQYF
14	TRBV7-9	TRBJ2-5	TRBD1	CASSVDRGEETQYF
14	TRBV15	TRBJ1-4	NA	CATSRVATNEKLFF
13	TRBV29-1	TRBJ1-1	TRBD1	CSVAPGGRTEAFF
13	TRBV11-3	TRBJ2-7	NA	CASSFGVSYEQYF
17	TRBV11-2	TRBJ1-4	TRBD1	CASSWAGQGVTKEKLFF
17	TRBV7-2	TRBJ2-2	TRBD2	CASSLKTSGTNTGELFF
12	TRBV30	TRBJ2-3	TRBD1	CAFRDSSDTQYF
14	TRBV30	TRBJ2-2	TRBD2	CAWKLASSLGELFF
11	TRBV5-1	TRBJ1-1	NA	CASSLGAEAFF
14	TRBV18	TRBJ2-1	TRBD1	CASSPSGQGYEQFF
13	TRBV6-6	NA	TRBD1	CASSVRDRYEQYF
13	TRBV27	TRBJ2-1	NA	CASSLFRGNEQFF
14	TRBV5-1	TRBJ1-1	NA	CASSLTQLETEAFF
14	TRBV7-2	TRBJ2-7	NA	CASSVGGSSYEQYF
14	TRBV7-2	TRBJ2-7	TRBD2	CASRPGGLSYEQYF
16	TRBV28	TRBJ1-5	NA	CASSLKQVYSNQPQHF
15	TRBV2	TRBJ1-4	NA	CASRTGGRYNEKLFF
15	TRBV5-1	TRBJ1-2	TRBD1	CASSLLTGTGFGYTF
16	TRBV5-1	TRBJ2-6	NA	CASSLLQGSGANVLTF
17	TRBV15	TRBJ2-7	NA	CATSREGAGRALHEQYF
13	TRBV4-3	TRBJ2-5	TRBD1	CASSRNRGETQYF
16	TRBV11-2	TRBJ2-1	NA	CASSLDGTFSYNEQFF
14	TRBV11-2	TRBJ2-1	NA	CASSSAGLSNEQFF
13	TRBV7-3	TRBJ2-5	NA	CASSSNRQETQYF
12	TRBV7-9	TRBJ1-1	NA	CASSPGNEEAFF
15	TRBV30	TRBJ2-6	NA	CAWSVGRSGANVLTF
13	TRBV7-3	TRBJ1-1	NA	CASSFQMNTEAFF
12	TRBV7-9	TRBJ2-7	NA	CASSPTSYEQYF
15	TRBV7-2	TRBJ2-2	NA	CASSSGTTNTGELFF
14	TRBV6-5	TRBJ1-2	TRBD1	CASSGDRANYGYTF
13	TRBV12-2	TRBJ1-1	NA	CASRPVFGAKAFF
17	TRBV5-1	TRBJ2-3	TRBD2	CASSTGLAGGTTDTQYF
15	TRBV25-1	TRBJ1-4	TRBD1	CASSESDREVEKLFF
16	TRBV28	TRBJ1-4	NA	CASGIPSGQGDEKLFF
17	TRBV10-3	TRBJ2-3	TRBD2	CAISDSSSGGAGDTQYF
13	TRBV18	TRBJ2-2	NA	CASSPRGTGELFF
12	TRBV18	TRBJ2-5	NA	CASSPAKETQYF
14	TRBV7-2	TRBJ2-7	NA	CASKPAQATYEQYF
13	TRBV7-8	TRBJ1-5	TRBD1	CASSSGQGQPQHF
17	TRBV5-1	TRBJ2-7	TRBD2	CASSPNSGTSGRYEQYF
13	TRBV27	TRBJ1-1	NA	CASSLYKNTEAFF
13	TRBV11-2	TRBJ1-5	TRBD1	CASSPDRDQPQHF